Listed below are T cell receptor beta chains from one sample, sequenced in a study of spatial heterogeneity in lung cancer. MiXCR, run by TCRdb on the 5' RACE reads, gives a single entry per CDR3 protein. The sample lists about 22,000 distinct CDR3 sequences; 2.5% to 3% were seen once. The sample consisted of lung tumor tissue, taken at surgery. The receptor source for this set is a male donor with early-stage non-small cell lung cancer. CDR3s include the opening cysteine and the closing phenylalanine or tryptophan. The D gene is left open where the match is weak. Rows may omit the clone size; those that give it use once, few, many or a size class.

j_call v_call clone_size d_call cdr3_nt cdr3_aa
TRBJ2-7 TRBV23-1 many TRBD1 TGCGCCAGCAGTCAAAGCCACGGACAGGACCGCTACGAGCAGTACTTC CASSQSHGQDRYEQYF
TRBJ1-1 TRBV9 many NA TGTGCCAGCAGCGTTGGACTCCAGGACACTGAAGCTTTCTTT CASSVGLQDTEAFF
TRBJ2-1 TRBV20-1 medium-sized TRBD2 TGCAGTGCTCCGGGACTAGCGGGAGACTACAATGAGCAGTTCTTC CSAPGLAGDYNEQFF
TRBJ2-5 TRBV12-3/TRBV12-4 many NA TGTGCCAGCAGAGGAGAGACGGAGACCCAGTACTTC CASRGETETQYF
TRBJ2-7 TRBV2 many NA TGTGCCAGCAGCGGTAGGACGGGGGAGCAGTACTTC CASSGRTGEQYF
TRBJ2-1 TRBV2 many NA TGTGCCAGCAGTGCACCTCTTCCAGGGATGAATGAGCAGTTCTTC CASSAPLPGMNEQFF
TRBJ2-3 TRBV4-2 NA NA TGTGCCAGCAGCCAAGAGCTCTCCTATACGCAGTATTTT CASSQELSYTQYF
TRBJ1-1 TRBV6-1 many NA TGTGCCAGCAGTAGACAGGAGAACACTGAAGCTTTCTTT CASSRQENTEAFF
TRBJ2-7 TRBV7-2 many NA TGTGCCAGCAGCAGAATCCGGGACACCGCGTCTGAGCAGTACTTC CASSRIRDTASEQYF
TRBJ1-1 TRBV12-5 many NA TGTGCTAGTGGTTTGGTAGTCAGTTTGAACACTGAAGCTTTCTTT CASGLVVSLNTEAFF
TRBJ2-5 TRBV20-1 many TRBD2 TGCAGTGCTGGACTAGCGGGAGGCCAAGAGACCCAGTACTTC CSAGLAGGQETQYF
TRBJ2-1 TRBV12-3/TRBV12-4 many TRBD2 TGTGCCAGCAGGGGACCCGGGACTAGCGGGAGGGCCAGGTCCTACAATGAGCAGTTCTTC CASRGPGTSGRARSYNEQFF
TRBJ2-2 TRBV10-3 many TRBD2 TGTGCCATCAGTGAGGCGGGAGTGGGCACCGGGGAGCTGTTTTTT CAISEAGVGTGELFF
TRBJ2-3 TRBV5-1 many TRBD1 TGCGCCAGCAGCTTGACAGGGGGAGATTCAGATACGCAGTATTTT CASSLTGGDSDTQYF
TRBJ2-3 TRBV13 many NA TGTGCCAGCAGCTTAGGGCTAGACCACACAGATACGCAGTATTTT CASSLGLDHTDTQYF
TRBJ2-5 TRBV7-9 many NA TGTGCCAGCAGCTTACTTTCCGGGGGACGAGAGACCCAGTACTTC CASSLLSGGRETQYF
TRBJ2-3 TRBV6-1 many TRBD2 TGTGCCAGCAGTGAAGAGGGCGGGAGCGCAGATACGCAGTATTTT CASSEEGGSADTQYF
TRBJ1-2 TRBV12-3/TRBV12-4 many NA TGTGCCAGCGGAACAGGGAACTATGGCTACACCTTC CASGTGNYGYTF
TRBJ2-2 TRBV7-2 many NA TGTGCCAGCAGGGAGAAGACTGGTCGCGGGGAGCTGTTTTTT CASREKTGRGELFF
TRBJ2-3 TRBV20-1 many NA TGCAGTGCTCATAAGTGGCTATCGAACACAGATACGCAGTATTTT CSAHKWLSNTDTQYF
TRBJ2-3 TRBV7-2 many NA TGTGCCAGCAGCTCAGAGCGGCGTAGCACAGATACGCAGTATTTT CASSSERRSTDTQYF
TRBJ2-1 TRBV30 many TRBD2 TGTGCCTGGAGTGCTGGACTAGCCACCAATGAGCAGTTCTTC CAWSAGLATNEQFF
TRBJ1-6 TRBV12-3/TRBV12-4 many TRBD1 TGTGCCAGCAGTTCGAGACAGGGAAGCGTTTCACCCCTCCACTTT CASSSRQGSVSPLHF
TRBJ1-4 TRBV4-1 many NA TGCGCCAGCAGCCAAATAAAATCGGGGGCATGGGGTGAAAAACTGTTTTTT CASSQIKSGAWGEKLFF
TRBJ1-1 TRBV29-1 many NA TGCAGCGTTGAGACGAACACTGAAGCTTTCTTT CSVETNTEAFF
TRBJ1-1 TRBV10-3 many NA TGTGCCATGGCTTCGATGGGATTCGCTGAAGCTTTCTTT CAMASMGFAEAFF
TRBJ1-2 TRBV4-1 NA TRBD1 TGCGCCAGCAGCCAAGACCGGGACAGGGCTACTAACTATGGCTACACCTTC CASSQDRDRATNYGYTF
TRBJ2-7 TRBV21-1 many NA TGTGCCAGCAGCAAGGGACGGCGCGAGCAGTACTTC CASSKGRREQYF
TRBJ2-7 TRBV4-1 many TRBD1 TGCGCCAGCAGCCGCAAAGGCGGGCCAACAGGGGGTGAGCAGTACTTC CASSRKGGPTGGEQYF
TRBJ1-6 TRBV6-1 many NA TGTGCCAGCAGTGAGACGCCGGGACTATATTCACCCCTCCACTTT CASSETPGLYSPLHF
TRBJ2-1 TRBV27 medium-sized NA TGTGCCAGCAGTCAGAATAGCGTCGGGACGAACAATGAGCAGTTCTTC CASSQNSVGTNNEQFF
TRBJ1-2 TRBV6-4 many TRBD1 TGTGCCAGCAGTGAAAGACAGGGGGGGACCTATGGTTACACCTTC CASSERQGGTYGYTF
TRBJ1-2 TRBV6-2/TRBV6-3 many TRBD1 TGTGCCAGCAGTTACCTGGGACAGGGGACCGGCTACACCTTC CASSYLGQGTGYTF